This T cell receptor (beta chain) was recovered during a study of beta chain features in type 1 diabetes. TCRB transcripts that were expressed got sequenced, as all of the isolated RNA had been reverse transcribed. The average output of naive, central memory and regulatory T cell samples was 3 million to 4 million reads. Clones were read by immunoSEQ multiplex PCR, and TCRdb kept only the in-frame ones, dropping some. The sample shows under 550,000 clones, roughly 11% of them seen only once. This sequence was found in a woman between 18 and 29 years old in good health. The sequenced sample consisted of naive CD4+ T cells from blood.

This chain's CDR3 is CASSLASGAGQETQYF. For the CDR3, the DNA is TGTGCCAGCAGCTTAGCGTCGGGGGCTGGCCAAGAGACCCAGTACTTC. This chain connects TRBV7-2 to TRBJ2-5, with D perhaps TRBD1 or TRBD2 (6 bases each). This CDR3 contains 16 residues. CDR1 is SGHTA, CDR2 FQGNSA, per germline. V was pared by 0 bases and J by 1 base, with 12 bases between. Full variable domain (missing parts from reference TRBV7-2 and TRBJ2-5): GAGVSQSPSNKVTEKGKDVELRCDPISGHTALYWYRQSLGQGLEFLIYFQGNSAPDKSGLPSDRFSAERTGGSVSTLTIQRTQQEDSAVYLCASSLASGAGQETQYFGPGTRLLVL.